This T cell receptor beta chain was documented in a study of T cells after yellow fever vaccination (dated by TCRdb to about 2019). Broadly, across the study: The SMART-Seq v4 Ultra Low Input RNA kit was used to prepare libraries from fractions with low cell numbers. To track T-cell clones before and after primary and booster YFV17D yellow fever vaccination, bulk TCR alpha and beta repertoires were sequenced longitudinally. Two healthy male donors, one aged 18 to 30 and one aged 30 to 40 years, made up the cohort. Blood was drawn at multiple timepoints before and after primary and secondary immunization, with bulk PBMC replicates and cell subsets isolated.

About this clonotype: No antigen is known for it. One base away there is no much larger clone; base qualities are not given.

Overall results and qualifications from the work: The secondary T-cell response was found to be weaker but faster than the primary response, with a peak reached on day 5 rather than on day 15. Most clones expanded after primary vaccination (around 96% of CD4 and roughly 90% of CD8) were re-detected after the booster, suggesting that broad memory maintenance occurred. A small fraction of clonotypes showed up in both the CD4 and CD8 compartments, probably as a result of convergent recombination. Only a couple of donors were included in the study, so the extent to which the findings can be generalized is limited. FACS-sorted repertoires could contain abundant contaminating clonotypes from the bulk population, so computational filtering was required.

Reading the germline V gene gives CDR1 SGDLS and CDR2 YYNGEE. The CDR3 sequence holds 13 residues, the cysteine and phenylalanine included. The CDR3 DNA has 39 bases and is translated from base 1. The V and J ends are trimmed by 2 bases and 6 bases, leaving 10 bases between them. Sequencing relied on an Illumina NovaSeq 6000. TCR cDNA was made using 5'RACE template switching, a step that added a universal primer site and unique molecular identifiers. cDNA synthesis was primed from both the TCR alpha and TCR beta constant segments. Library amplification used two PCR steps, and the second PCR step added sample barcodes and sequencing adapters. Sequencing of libraries was performed on Illumina HiSeq 2500 (2x100 bp) or NovaSeq (2x150 bp). The original pipeline was this. Reads were demultiplexed and collapsed into UMI consensus sequences with MIGEC, and V(D)J alignment was performed with MiXCR. Vaccine-responding clonotypes were identified with edgeR using replicate PBMC samples, with FDR below 0.01 and a log2 fold change above 5 up to day 15 being required. Each bulk clonotype received a CD4 or CD8 identity based on whether the sequenced CD4 or CD8 repertoire contained that clonotype at higher abundance. Using fastp at Q25 and MiXCR, TCRdb reprocessed the public reads and kept productive beta chains. Entries that share a CDR3 protein sequence are merged under the most common genes and DNA. TCRdb's processing, not the authors', yielded these V and J calls. This sample is represented by under 400,000 distinct CDR3 sequences; about 12% of them were singletons. The ten largest clones take up 2.5% to 4% of the sample.

What the treatment or condition label conveys for this sample: live attenuated yellow fever vaccine strain. A standard Ficoll-Paque protocol was used to isolate PBMCs from peripheral blood. Dynabeads CD4 and CD8 positive selection kits were used to isolate the CD4 and CD8 T-cell fractions. TriZol was used to extract RNA from bulk PBMCs, from CD4 and CD8 fractions, and from dextramer-positive and dextramer-negative fractions. Sequencing used CD4+ T cells sorted from PBMCs, obtained 15 days after the yellow fever booster vaccination. In this chain, TRBV9 is recombined with TRBJ2-3; the D gene cannot be named for sure. The TCR sequence derives from a man between 18 and 35 years old who received the YFV17D yellow fever vaccine. The CDR3 here reads CASSVAQIDTQYF. The bases are TGTGCCAGCAGCGTCGCACAGATTGATACGCAGTATTTT. Reference TRBV9 and TRBJ2-3 proteins supply the regions before and after the CDR3; the full variable domain is: DSGVTQTPKHLITATGQRVTLRCSPRSGDLSVYWYQQSLDQGLQFLIQYYNGEERAKGNILERFSAQQFPDLHSELNLSSLELGDSALYFCASSVAQIDTQYFGPGTRLTVL.